What follows are 27 T cell receptor beta chains derived from one specimen sequenced in a study of blood T cell repertoires in COVID-19. Data came from immunoSEQ multiplex PCR; TCRdb stores just in-frame clones and leaves some out. The table shows about 37,000 clones, with about 80% occurring only once. The sample comprised peripheral blood. The receptor set was obtained from a woman between 65 and 79 years old with acute or convalescent COVID-19.

This clone was counted ten times or more. The rearrangement uses TRBV5-6 and TRBJ2-7; the match to TRBD2 covers 10 bases. Trimming at V came to 3 bases and at J to 5 bases, leaving 8 bases not matched to a gene. Germline CDR1 and CDR2: SGHDT and YYEEEE. There are 15 residues in the CDR3. In DNA, the CDR3 is TGTGCCAGCAGCTGGGGAGTAGCGGGGGGCCACGAGCAGTACTTC. Its protein product is CASSWGVAGGHEQYF.

The chain employs TRBV5-1 and TRBJ1-4; TRBD1 matches 7 bases. The germline gives CDR1 SGHRS, CDR2 YFSETQ. CDR3 length: 18 residues. Trimming cost V 0 bases and J 0 bases; bases outside gene matches: 8. CDR3: CASSLDLTTGATNEKLFF. The DNA for the CDR3 is TGCGCCAGCAGCTTGGACCTAACAACAGGGGCAACTAATGAAAAACTGTTTTTT.

The chain uses TRBV3-1 (or the pseudogene TRBV3-2) and TRBJ1-2; no firm D call. The germline V gene has CDR1 LGHDT and CDR2 YNNKEL (reference sequence). The germline V and J ends were trimmed by 0 bases and 10 bases, with 6 bases remaining between them. The CDR3 runs 11 residues. CDR3 residues: CASSQDVLYTF. The CDR3 DNA sequence: TGTGCCAGCAGCCAAGACGTCCTCTACACCTTC.

This chain connects TRBV19 to TRBJ1-1; tentatively, D is TRBD1 (5 bases). Germline-derived CDR1 and CDR2 are LNHDA and SQIVND (reference sequence). CDR3 length: 14 amino acids. Trimming left V 2 bases short and J 3 bases short, with 10 bases between. CDR3 amino acids: CASSIKGYHTEAFF. CDR3 nucleotides: TGTGCCAGTAGTATAAAGGGGTATCACACTGAAGCTTTCTTT.

The chain links TRBV27 to TRBJ2-7; 7 bases map to TRBD1. Germline V gene data show CDR1 as MNHEY and CDR2 as SMNVEV (reference sequence). The CDR3 consists of 15 residues. J was trimmed by 6 bases and V by 2 bases; bases with no gene match: 10. The CDR3 loop is CASSLVEGRGIEQYF. CDR3 nucleotides: TGTGCCAGCAGTTTAGTCGAGGGCAGGGGGATCGAGCAGTACTTC.

The chain has TRBV29-1 and TRBJ2-7; tentative D call: TRBD1 (6 bases). Per the germline V gene, CDR1 is SQVTM and CDR2 is ANQGSEA. The CDR3 covers 13 residues. Trimming removed 3 bases at V and 0 bases at J, with 9 bases between. CDR3 amino acids: CSVDKTGSYEQYF. The CDR3 DNA is TGCAGCGTTGACAAGACAGGCTCCTACGAGCAGTACTTC.

This chain connects TRBV4-1 to TRBJ2-3; D might be TRBD1 (5 bases). Trimming took off 7 bases at V and 0 bases at J, with 17 bases between the two ends. CDR1 and CDR2 from the germline V gene are MGHRA and YSYEKL. The CDR3 spans 16 residues. This CDR3 reads CASTGMRRGSTDTQYF. DNA for the CDR3: TGCGCCAGCACCGGAATGCGAAGGGGTAGCACAGATACGCAGTATTTT.

A single count supports this clone. This chain joins TRBV12-5 and TRBJ1-5; D not certain. The CDR3 contains 19 residues. Deletions cut 0 bases from V and 6 bases from J, with 24 bases between. Germline V gives CDR1 LGHNT, CDR2 FRNRAP. This CDR3 is CASGLVPPDWEGGPQPQHF. For the CDR3, the DNA is TGTGCTAGTGGTTTGGTACCCCCAGACTGGGAGGGAGGTCCTCAGCCCCAGCATTTT.

This chain links TRBV19 with TRBJ2-1; weak D call: TRBD1 (5 bases). CDR3 length equals 15 residues. Germline assignment: CDR1 LNHDA and CDR2 SQIVND (reference sequence). Trimming left V 1 base short and J 6 bases short, with 13 bases between. CDR3 sequence (DNA): TGTGCCAGTAGTATAGCTGACAGTCTAAGCAATGAGCAGTTCTTC. Translated: CASSIADSLSNEQFF. Supplemented by reference TRBV19 and TRBJ2-1, the full variable domain reads DGGITQSPKYLFRKEGQNVTLSCEQNLNHDAMYWYRQDPGQGLRLIYYSQIVNDFQKGDIAEGYSVSREKKESFPLTVTSAQKNPTAFYLCASSIADSLSNEQFFGPGTRLTVL.

The rearrangement links TRBV6-5 to TRBJ2-3; D possibly corresponds to TRBD2 (7 bases). This CDR3 contains 15 residues. The germline gives CDR1 MNHEY, CDR2 SVGAGI. Trimming removed 4 bases at V and 2 bases at J, with 13 bases between. The CDR3 loop is CASSSIGGVTDTQYF. The CDR3 region has the DNA TGTGCCAGCAGTTCCATAGGGGGGGTCACAGATACGCAGTATTTT.

The chain employs TRBV12-5 and TRBJ2-3; TRBD2 matches at 10 bases. Trimming at V came to 4 bases and at J to 5 bases, leaving 15 bases not matched to a gene. This CDR3 region has 18 residues. Looked up from germline, CDR1 is LGHNT and CDR2 is FRNRAP. The CDR3 spells CASGSSFRAGGPGDTQYF. Here the CDR3 DNA reads TGTGCTAGTGGTTCTTCCTTTCGAGCGGGGGGGCCGGGAGATACGCAGTATTTT. The variable domain in full, with the rest retrieved from reference TRBV12-5 and TRBJ2-3, is DARVTQTPRHKVTEMGQEVTMRCQPILGHNTVFWYRQTMMQGLELLAYFRNRAPLDDSGMPKDRFSAEMPDATLATLKIQPSEPRDSAVYFCASGSSFRAGGPGDTQYFGPGTRLTVL.

This clone was observed a handful of times. The rearrangement joins TRBV2 to TRBJ1-2; 10 bases are a match to TRBD1. J was trimmed by 8 bases and V by 0 bases; bases with no gene match: 6. This CDR3 is built from 15 residues. Germline CDR1 and CDR2: SNHLY and FYNNEI. The chain's CDR3 is CASSEARGTGDGYTF. The CDR3, as DNA: TGTGCCAGCAGTGAAGCTAGAGGGACAGGGGACGGCTACACCTTC.

CDR3 in DNA: TGTGCCAGCAGGGGTAGACAGGGGGCGAGGGAGACCCAGTACTTC. It specifies CASRGRQGARETQYF. J is TRBJ2-5 and V is TRBV27, with 10 bases lining up with TRBD1. Looked up from germline, CDR1 is MNHEY and CDR2 is SMNVEV (reference sequence). This CDR3 is built from 15 residues. V was pared by 6 bases and J by 5 bases, with 9 bases of the junction left unmatched.

This clone was recorded once. No DNA is shown, since the ends of the CDR3 on it are uncertain; the CDR3 is the one TCRdb lists. The chain joins TRBV12-2 to TRBJ2-3; the D call TRBD2 from the table was never checked on the DNA. TRBV12-2 is assigned pseudogene status. The CDR3 comprises 16 residues, both ends counted. The CDR3: CASRFASGASTDTQYF.

This sequence joins TRBV28 and TRBJ2-1; 8 nucleotides match TRBD1. V dropped 1 base and J dropped 9; count of bases not matched to a gene: 11. This CDR3 spans 16 amino acids. Per the germline V gene, CDR1 is MDHEN and CDR2 is SYDVKM. CDR3 sequence reads: CASSLFRGQEDGEQFF. The CDR3 bases are TGTGCCAGCAGTTTATTCCGGGGACAGGAGGATGGTGAGCAGTTCTTC.

The V and J genes are TRBV5-1 and TRBJ2-7; 7 bases map to TRBD2. The germline V gene has CDR1 SGHRS and CDR2 YFSETQ. The CDR3 runs to 15 residues. Trimming took 0 bases from V and 5 from J; bases not matched to a gene: 8. The CDR3 here is CASSLGTSAGHEQYF. The CDR3 DNA follows: TGCGCCAGCAGCTTGGGAACTAGCGCCGGCCACGAGCAGTACTTC.

This clone was observed at least ten times. The V and J genes are TRBV20-1 and TRBJ2-5; 8 bases are shared with TRBD2. Germline loops: CDR1 DFQATT, CDR2 SNEGSKA (reference sequence). Trimming cost V 3 bases and J 1 base; bases outside gene matches: 7. The CDR3 spans 15 residues. Here the CDR3 reads CSASIDSGTQETQYF. Written as DNA, the CDR3 is TGCAGTGCTAGTATCGATAGCGGGACCCAAGAGACCCAGTACTTC.

The V gene is TRBV28, the J gene TRBJ2-7; unclear D gene. This CDR3 is built from 14 residues. The germline CDR1 and CDR2 sequences are MDHEN and SYDVKM. The V and J ends lost 0 bases and 4 bases respectively, with 10 bases between them. The CDR3 sequence: CASSLWESEYEQYF. CDR3 bases: TGTGCCAGCAGTTTATGGGAGAGTGAATACGAGCAGTACTTC.

The rearrangement uses TRBV5-6 and TRBJ2-1; no firm D call. Germline V gene sequence: CDR1 SGHDT, CDR2 YYEEEE. This CDR3 contains 11 residues. Trimming left V 4 bases short and J 10 bases short, with 9 bases between. CDR3 in DNA: TGTGCCAGCAGCCAACACACGGAGCAGTTCTTC. Its translation: CASSQHTEQFF.

This sequence joins TRBV19 and TRBJ1-3; tentative D call: TRBD1 (5 bases). CDR1 LNHDA and CDR2 SQIVND come from the germline V gene (reference sequence). The CDR3 has 15 residues. Trimming took off 5 bases at V and 0 bases at J, with 11 bases between the two ends. In DNA, the CDR3 is TGTGCCAGTAGTCCAAGACAGAGCTCTGGAAACACCATATATTTT. It is translated as CASSPRQSSGNTIYF.

This chain connects TRBV13 to TRBJ2-1; tentative D call: TRBD2 (6 bases). V lost 5 bases and J 2 bases, leaving 7 bases between the germline ends. The CDR3 is 13 amino acids. Per germline, CDR1 PRHDT and CDR2 FYEKMQ (reference sequence). DNA for the CDR3: TGTGCCAGCAGCCGCGGGGCCTACAATGAGCAGTTCTTC. Amino acid sequence: CASSRGAYNEQFF.

The chain employs TRBV27 and TRBJ2-1; D is perhaps TRBD1 (5 bases). V shed 2 bases and J shed 3 bases, with 14 bases lying between them. The germline CDR1 and CDR2 sequences are MNHEY and SMNVEV (reference sequence). The CDR3 has 16 residues. The CDR3 DNA reads as TGTGCCAGCAGTTTAAGGAACTTTAGGGGCTACAATGAGCAGTTCTTC. It yields the protein CASSLRNFRGYNEQFF.

This clone was detected only once. The J gene is TRBJ2-1, the V gene TRBV4-1, with D hard to call. The germline V gene has CDR1 MGHRA and CDR2 YSYEKL. The CDR3 has 16 amino acids. The germline V and J ends were trimmed by 1 base and 0 bases, with 10 bases remaining between them. CDR3: CASSQAGRSSYNEQFF. CDR3 DNA: TGCGCCAGCAGCCAAGCCGGTCGGAGCTCCTACAATGAGCAGTTCTTC.

The chain links TRBV27 to TRBJ1-5, with 7 bases aligning to TRBD1. V dropped 5 bases and J dropped 5; count of bases not matched to a gene: 12. The CDR3 totals 16 residues. CDR1 is MNHEY and CDR2 is SMNVEV in the germline V gene (reference sequence). The CDR3 is CASSAYRGSGDQPQHF. The CDR3 DNA reads TGTGCCAGCAGTGCCTACAGGGGTTCGGGGGATCAGCCCCAGCATTTT.

J is TRBJ2-1 and V is TRBV4-2, with 11 nucleotides matching TRBD2. The CDR3 sequence is 18 residues long. Trimming removed 4 bases from V and 6 bases from J; junction bases left unmatched: 14. Looked up from germline, CDR1 is LGHNA and CDR2 is YNFKEQ. The CDR3 reads CASSPYHPGTSGFNEQFF. The CDR3 DNA reads TGTGCCAGCAGCCCCTACCATCCCGGGACTAGCGGATTCAATGAGCAGTTCTTC.

This clone has only a few counts. This chain joins TRBV6-2 or TRBV6-3 and TRBJ2-1; 9 bases are shared with TRBD2. Germline trimming cut 5 bases from V and 6 bases from J; bases unmatched to any gene: 11. CDR1 is MNHEY, CDR2 SVGEGT, per germline. This CDR3 comprises 16 residues. CDR3 in DNA: TGTGCCAGCAGTAGGTTAGCGGGAGTGGGGGCCAATGAGCAGTTCTTC. Translated: CASSRLAGVGANEQFF.

The chain is built from TRBV19 and TRBJ1-4; D uncertain. The CDR3 has 14 residues. Germline loops: CDR1 LNHDA, CDR2 SQIVND (reference sequence). Deletions cut 4 bases from V and 8 bases from J, with 14 bases between. DNA for the CDR3: TGTGCCAGTAGTAAGCCACCCGCCCACGAAAAACTGTTTTTT. Amino acid sequence: CASSKPPAHEKLFF.